The text below deals with one T cell receptor beta chain. As yet, its antigen is unknown. This sample was taken from a study of T cell repertoires in cytomegalovirus infection. Study in general: Matching HLA type and CMV infection were both indicated by public TCR beta signatures.

Whole-study findings and limits: The cumulative frequency of public TCR beta families distinguished individuals who carried CMV together with the relevant HLA. The ex vivo response showed dominance by HLA-C-restricted CMV-specific TCR beta clonotypes.

Germline V gene lookup returns CDR1 MRHNA and CDR2 SNTAGT. V lost 6 bases and J 9 bases, leaving 21 bases between the germline ends. The CDR3 contains 15 residues. TCRdb re-derived calls from the reads in MiXCR, one entry per CDR3 protein. The sample shows about 830,000 distinct CDR3 sequences, 30% to 35% of them seen only once. The source of this sequence is a human donor in good health (CMV status not recorded). Some clones in this sample may be carry-over from other donors' samples. The chain employs TRBV6-4 and TRBJ2-1, with D uncertain. Here the sequenced sample was cultured CD8+ T cells from PBMCs, taken from culture after CMV antigen stimulation. The CDR3 DNA is TGTGCCAGCAGAGACCCTTCACCGCCATGCTTTGAGCAGTTCTTC. It codes for CASRDPSPPCFEQFF.